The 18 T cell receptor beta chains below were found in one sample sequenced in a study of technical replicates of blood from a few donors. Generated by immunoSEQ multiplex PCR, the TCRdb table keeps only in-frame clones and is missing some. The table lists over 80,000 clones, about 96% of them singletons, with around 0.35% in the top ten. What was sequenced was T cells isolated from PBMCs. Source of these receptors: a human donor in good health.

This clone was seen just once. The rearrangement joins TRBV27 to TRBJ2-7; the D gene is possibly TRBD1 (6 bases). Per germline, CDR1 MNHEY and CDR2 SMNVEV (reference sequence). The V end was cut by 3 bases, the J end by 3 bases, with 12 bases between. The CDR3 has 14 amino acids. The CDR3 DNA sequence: TGTGCCAGCAGTTTCGCAGGGGACGGCTACGAGCAGTACTTC. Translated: CASSFAGDGYEQYF.

CDR3 region: CASSEDPAGVPLNEQFF. The CDR3, as DNA: TGTGCCAGCAGTGAAGATCCAGCGGGAGTCCCCCTGAATGAGCAGTTCTTC. This sequence joins TRBV6-1 and TRBJ2-1, with 8 bases that match TRBD2. Germline CDR1 reads MNHNS; CDR2 reads SASEGT. The CDR3 consists of 17 residues. V lost 1 base, J lost 7 bases, and 12 bases stayed unmatched.

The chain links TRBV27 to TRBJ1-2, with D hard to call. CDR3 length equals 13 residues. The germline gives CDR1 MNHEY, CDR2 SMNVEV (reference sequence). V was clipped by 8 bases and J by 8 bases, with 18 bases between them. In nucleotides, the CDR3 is TGTGCCAGCGCCCCACCCCAGACATCCGGCTACACCTTC. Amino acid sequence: CASAPPQTSGYTF.

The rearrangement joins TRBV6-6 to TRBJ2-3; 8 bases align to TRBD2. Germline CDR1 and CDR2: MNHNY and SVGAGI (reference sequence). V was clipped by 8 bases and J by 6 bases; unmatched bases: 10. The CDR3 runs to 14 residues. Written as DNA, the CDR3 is TGTGCCAGCCTACATTCGGGAGGGGAGGATACGCAGTATTTT. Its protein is CASLHSGGEDTQYF.

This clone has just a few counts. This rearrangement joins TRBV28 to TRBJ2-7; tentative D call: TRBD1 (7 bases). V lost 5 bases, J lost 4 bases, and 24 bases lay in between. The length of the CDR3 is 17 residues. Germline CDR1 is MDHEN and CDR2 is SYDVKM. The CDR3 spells CASSPNTNRGGRYEQYF. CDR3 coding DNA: TGTGCCAGCAGTCCGAACACCAACAGGGGAGGTAGATACGAGCAGTACTTC.

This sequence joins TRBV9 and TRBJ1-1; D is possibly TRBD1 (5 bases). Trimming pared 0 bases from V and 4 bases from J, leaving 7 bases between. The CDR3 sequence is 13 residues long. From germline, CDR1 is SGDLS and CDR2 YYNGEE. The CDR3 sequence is CASSVGGATEAFF. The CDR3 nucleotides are TGTGCCAGCAGCGTAGGGGGCGCCACTGAAGCTTTCTTT. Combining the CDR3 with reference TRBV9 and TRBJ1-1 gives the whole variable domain DSGVTQTPKHLITATGQRVTLRCSPRSGDLSVYWYQQSLDQGLQFLIQYYNGEERAKGNILERFSAQQFPDLHSELNLSSLELGDSALYFCASSVGGATEAFFGQGTRLTVV.

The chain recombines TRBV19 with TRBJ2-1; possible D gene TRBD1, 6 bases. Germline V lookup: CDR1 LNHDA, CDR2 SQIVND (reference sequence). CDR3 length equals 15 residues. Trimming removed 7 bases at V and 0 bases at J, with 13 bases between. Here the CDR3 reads CASTWTDSSYNEQFF. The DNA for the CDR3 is TGTGCCAGTACGTGGACAGACAGCTCCTACAATGAGCAGTTCTTC.

In nucleotides, the CDR3 is TGCAGCGTTGGGGACATAGGCTACGAGCAGTACTTC. Translation: CSVGDIGYEQYF. The rearrangement links TRBV29-1 to TRBJ2-7; D possibly corresponds to TRBD1 (6 bases). V lost 4 bases to trimming and J lost 3 bases, with 10 bases between them. The CDR3 totals 12 residues. Germline V CDR1 and CDR2: SQVTM, ANQGSEA.

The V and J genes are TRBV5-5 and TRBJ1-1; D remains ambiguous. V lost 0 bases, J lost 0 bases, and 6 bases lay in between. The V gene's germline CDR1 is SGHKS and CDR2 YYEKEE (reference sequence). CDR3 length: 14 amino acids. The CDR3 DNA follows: TGTGCCAGCAGCTTGGGGCATGTGAACACTGAAGCTTTCTTT. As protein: CASSLGHVNTEAFF.

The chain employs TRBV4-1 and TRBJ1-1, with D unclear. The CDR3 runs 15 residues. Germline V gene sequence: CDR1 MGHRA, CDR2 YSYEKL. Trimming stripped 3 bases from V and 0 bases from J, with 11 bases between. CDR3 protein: CASSQWERMNTEAFF. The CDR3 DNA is TGCGCCAGCAGCCAGTGGGAGAGAATGAACACTGAAGCTTTCTTT.

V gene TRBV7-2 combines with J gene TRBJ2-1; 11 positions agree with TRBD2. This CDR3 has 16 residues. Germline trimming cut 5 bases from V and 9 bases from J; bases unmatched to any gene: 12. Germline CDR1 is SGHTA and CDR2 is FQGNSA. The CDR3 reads CASSNNALAGVIEQFF. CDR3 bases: TGTGCCAGCAGCAATAACGCACTAGCGGGAGTGATTGAGCAGTTCTTC. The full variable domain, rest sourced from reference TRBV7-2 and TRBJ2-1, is GAGVSQSPSNKVTEKGKDVELRCDPISGHTALYWYRQSLGQGLEFLIYFQGNSAPDKSGLPSDRFSAERTGGSVSTLTIQRTQQEDSAVYLCASSNNALAGVIEQFFGPGTRLTVL.

The DNA of the CDR3 is TGCAGCGCTAGGACGGGGGAATTCGATGAGCAGTTCTTC. Translating gives CSARTGEFDEQFF. This sequence joins TRBV29-1 and TRBJ2-1; a weak D match, TRBD2 (6 bases). CDR3 length: 13 residues. V lost 7 bases and J lost 8, with 18 bases in between. CDR1 is SQVTM, CDR2 ANQGSEA, per germline.

CDR3 DNA sequence: TGTGCCAGCAGCTTGTCAGGAGGAGGGCAGTACTTC. Translated, it gives CASSLSGGGQYF. This rearrangement joins TRBV5-5 to TRBJ2-7, with D perhaps TRBD2 (5 bases). Between the trimmed V and J ends, which lost 1 base and 9 bases, there was a span of 11 bases. This CDR3 is 12 amino acids long. Per the germline V gene, CDR1 is SGHKS and CDR2 is YYEKEE (reference sequence). Supplemented by reference TRBV5-5 and TRBJ2-7, the full variable domain reads DAGVTQSPTHLIKTRGQQVTLRCSPISGHKSVSWYQQVLGQGPQFIFQYYEKEERGRGNFPDRFSARQFPNYSSELNVNALLLGDSALYLCASSLSGGGQYFGPGTRLTVT.

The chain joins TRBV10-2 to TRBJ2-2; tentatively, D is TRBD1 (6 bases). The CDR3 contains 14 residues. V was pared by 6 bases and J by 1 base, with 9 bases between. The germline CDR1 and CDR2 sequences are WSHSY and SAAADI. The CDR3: CASRETGNTGELFF. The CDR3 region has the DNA TGCGCCAGCAGGGAGACAGGGAACACCGGGGAGCTGTTTTTT.

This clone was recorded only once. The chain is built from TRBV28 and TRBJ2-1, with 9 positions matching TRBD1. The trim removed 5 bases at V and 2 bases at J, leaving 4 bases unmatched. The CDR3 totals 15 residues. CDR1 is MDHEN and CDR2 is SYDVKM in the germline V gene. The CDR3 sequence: CASSTRTGAYNEQFF. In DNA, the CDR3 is TGTGCCAGCAGTACCAGGACAGGGGCCTACAATGAGCAGTTCTTC.

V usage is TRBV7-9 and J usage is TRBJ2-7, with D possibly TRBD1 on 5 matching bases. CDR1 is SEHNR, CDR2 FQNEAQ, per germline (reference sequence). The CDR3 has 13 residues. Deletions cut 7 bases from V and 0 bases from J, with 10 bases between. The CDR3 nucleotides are TGTGCCAGCATCTCGACAGACTCCTACGAGCAGTACTTC. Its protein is CASISTDSYEQYF. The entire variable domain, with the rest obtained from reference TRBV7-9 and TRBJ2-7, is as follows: DTGVSQNPRHKITKRGQNVTFRCDPISEHNRLYWYRQTLGQGPEFLTYFQNEAQLEKSRLLSDRFSAERPKGSFSTLEIQRTEQGDSAMYLCASISTDSYEQYFGPGTRLTVT.

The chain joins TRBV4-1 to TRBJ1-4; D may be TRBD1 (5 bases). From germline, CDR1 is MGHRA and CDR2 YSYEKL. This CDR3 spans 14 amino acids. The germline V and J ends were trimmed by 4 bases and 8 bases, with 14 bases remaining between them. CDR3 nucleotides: TGCGCCAGCAGCCTTGGCAGGGCGTGGGAAAAACTGTTTTTT. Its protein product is CASSLGRAWEKLFF.

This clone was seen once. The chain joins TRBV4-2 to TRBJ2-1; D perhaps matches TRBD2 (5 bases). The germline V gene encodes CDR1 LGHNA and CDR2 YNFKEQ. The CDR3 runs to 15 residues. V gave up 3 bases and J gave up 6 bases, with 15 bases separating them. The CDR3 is CASSHVGVRVNEQFF. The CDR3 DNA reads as TGTGCCAGCAGCCACGTCGGGGTTAGGGTCAATGAGCAGTTCTTC.